This T cell receptor beta chain was captured by sequencing in a study of T cells in Graves' hyperthyroidism and ophthalmopathy. Whole-study results and caveats: Most thyroid clonotypes expanded above 0.001 appeared in blood too. Ophthalmopathy was predicted by the model a median of around 5.9 months ahead of onset.

Researchers amplified the TCR beta CDR3 regions from RNA transcripts. When the TCR CDR3 underwent first-round RT-PCR, the HTBI primer set was used. TCRdb passed the multiplex PCR reads through MiXCR, listing each CDR3 protein once. The table records fewer than 350,000 distinct CDR3 sequences, over 15% of them present only once. Germline V gene sequence: CDR1 MDHEN, CDR2 SYDVKM. The CDR3 runs to 15 residues. Between the trimmed V and J ends, which lost 1 base and 1 base, there was a span of 10 bases. This clonotype was counted at least ten times. Its target is not known. The sequence derives from a woman between 40 and 55 years old with Graves' ophthalmopathy. The chain carries TRBV28 and TRBJ2-5, with no clear D. The sample taken for sequencing was blood. The DNA of the CDR3 is TGTGCCAGCAGTTTATATGGCCGGCCCCAAGAGACCCAGTACTTC. Its translation: CASSLYGRPQETQYF.